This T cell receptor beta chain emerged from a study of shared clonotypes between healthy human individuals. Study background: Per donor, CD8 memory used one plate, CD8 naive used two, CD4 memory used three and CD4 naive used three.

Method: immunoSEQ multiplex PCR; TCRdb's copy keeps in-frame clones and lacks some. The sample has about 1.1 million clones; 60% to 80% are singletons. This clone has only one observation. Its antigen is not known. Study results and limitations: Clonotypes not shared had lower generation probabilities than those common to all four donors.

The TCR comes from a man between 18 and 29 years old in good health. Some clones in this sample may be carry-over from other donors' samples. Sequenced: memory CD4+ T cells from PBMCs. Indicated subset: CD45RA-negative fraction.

The CDR3 loop reads CASSGGLRETQYF. As DNA, the CDR3 is TGCGCCAGCAGTGGGGGCCTCCGAGAGACCCAGTACTTC. The V call is TRBV10-1, the J call TRBJ2-5; TRBD1 might be the D (5 bases). The germline gives CDR1 WNHNN, CDR2 SYGVQD (reference sequence). CDR3 length equals 13 residues. V was cut by 4 bases and J by 4 bases, with 10 bases left in between.